This T cell receptor (beta chain) came from a study of glioma-infiltrating T cells after dendritic cell vaccination. Produced via immunoSEQ multiplex PCR; TCRdb's table is partial and in-frame only. The sample yields roughly 85,000 clones, less than 85% seen once. The CDR3 spans 15 residues. Time point denoted: after dendritic cell vaccination, including at tumor progression/relapse. This clone came up once. This TCR came from a human donor with glioblastoma. The chain links TRBV21-1 to TRBJ2-1; the table's D gene call, TRBD2, was not cross checked with the DNA. TRBV21-1 corresponds to a pseudogene. The input for sequencing was blood, taken after dendritic cell vaccination. The CDR3 spells CARKLGGSSYNEQFF. The CDR3, as DNA: TGTGCCAGAAAACTAGGCGGGAGCTCCTACAATGAGCAGTTCTTC.